The T cell receptor beta chain under discussion was sequenced for a study of shared clonotypes between healthy human individuals. Across the whole study: Plates per donor: three CD4 naive, three CD4 memory, two CD8 naive, one CD8 memory.

Points on this clone: Its antigen remains unidentified.

The V segment lost 5 bases and the J segment 4 bases; nucleotides outside the gene matches: 8. Per the germline V gene, CDR1 is MNHEY and CDR2 is SVGAGI. The CDR3 has 15 residues. Some clones are missing from TCRdb's copy, which holds only in-frame ones; the method was immunoSEQ multiplex PCR. The table has 2 million to 3 million clones, more than 85% seen once; the top ten hold approximately 0.36%. Overall study findings and caveats: Among donors, clonotype sharing was expected to be affected by sequencing depth.

The J gene is TRBJ1-3, the V gene TRBV6-5; 7 bases match TRBD1. This TCR came from a man younger than 35 in good health. Some clones in this sample may be carry-over from other donors' samples. The sequencing input was naive CD4+ T cells from PBMCs. Specified subset: CD45RA+ positively selected. The CDR3 bases are TGTGCCAGCAGTAAGACAGGGCAGTGGGGAAACACCATATATTTT. Protein product: CASSKTGQWGNTIYF.